Included here is one T cell receptor beta chain sequence, with context. Additional DNA sequences in this sample encode the identical CDR3. This specimen comes from a study of T cell changes during pregnancy in multiple sclerosis. Generated by immunoSEQ multiplex PCR, the TCRdb table keeps only in-frame clones and is missing some. Among around 130,000 clones listed, less than 97% were seen once. CDR3 size: 14 residues. The V gene lost 1 base and the J gene lost 0 bases, with 6 bases spanning the gap. CDR1 and CDR2 (germline): SGHDT, YYEEEE. The TCR was taken from a female donor with multiple sclerosis, enrolled in a pregnancy study. V and J are TRBV5-6 and TRBJ2-3; D is perhaps TRBD1 (5 bases). The source was peripheral blood, collected after pregnancy. CDR3 sequence: CASSLRGSTDTQYF. The CDR3 coding sequence is TGTGCCAGCAGCTTGAGGGGAAGCACAGATACGCAGTATTTT.